Given below is one TCR beta chain in context. Antigen unknown. This sample was taken from a study of response to subunit inactivated influenza vaccine. Overall study findings and caveats: The authors put forward the suggestion that each seasonal influenza vaccination may bring in only a limited number of new T cells.

MiXCR, applied by TCRdb to the RT-PCR reads, yields one record per CDR3 protein. Among over 450,000 distinct CDR3 sequences listed, roughly 13% were seen once. The V gene's germline CDR1 is LGHNA and CDR2 YNFKEQ. This CDR3 comprises 17 residues. The trim removed 3 bases at V and 2 bases at J, leaving 9 bases unmatched. This rearrangement joins TRBV4-2 to TRBJ2-2, with 7 bases fitting TRBD1. This sequence was found in a man aged 50-59 years who received an inactivated influenza vaccine. The sequenced sample was PBMCs from blood, obtained 35 to 45 days after vaccination. Here the CDR3 reads CASSQYFGQDNTGELFF. CDR3 DNA sequence: TGTGCCAGCAGCCAGTACTTTGGACAGGATAACACCGGGGAGCTGTTTTTT.